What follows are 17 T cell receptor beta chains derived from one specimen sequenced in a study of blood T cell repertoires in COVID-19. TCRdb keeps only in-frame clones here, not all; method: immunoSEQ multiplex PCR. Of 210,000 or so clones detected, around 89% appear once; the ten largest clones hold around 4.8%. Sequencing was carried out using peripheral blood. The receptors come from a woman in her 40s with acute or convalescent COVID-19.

The DNA for the CDR3 is TGTGCCAGCAGCTCATTAGCGGGGGCCCATGTAGATACGCAGTATTTT. Protein: CASSSLAGAHVDTQYF. V and J are TRBV7-2 and TRBJ2-3, with TRBD2 identical over 9 bases. Germline values: CDR1 SGHTA, CDR2 FQGNSA. The CDR3 covers 16 residues. V lost 4 bases to trimming and J lost 5 bases; unmatched junction nucleotides: 10.

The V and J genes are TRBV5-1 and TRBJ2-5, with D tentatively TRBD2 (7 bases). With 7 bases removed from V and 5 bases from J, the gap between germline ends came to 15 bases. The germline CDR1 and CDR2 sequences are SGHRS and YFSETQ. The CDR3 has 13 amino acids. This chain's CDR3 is CASHTGGGETQYF. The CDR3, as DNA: TGCGCCAGCCATACGGGGGGCGGGGAGACCCAGTACTTC.

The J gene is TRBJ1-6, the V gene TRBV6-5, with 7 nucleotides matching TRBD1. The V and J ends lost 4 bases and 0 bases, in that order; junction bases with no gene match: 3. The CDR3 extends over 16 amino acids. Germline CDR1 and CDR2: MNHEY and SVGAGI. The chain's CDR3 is CASSSRDSSYNSPLHF. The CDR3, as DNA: TGTGCCAGCAGTTCCCGGGACAGCTCCTATAATTCACCCCTCCACTTT.

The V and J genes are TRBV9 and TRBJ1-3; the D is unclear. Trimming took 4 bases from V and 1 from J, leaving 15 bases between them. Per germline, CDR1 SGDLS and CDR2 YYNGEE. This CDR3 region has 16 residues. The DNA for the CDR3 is TGTGCCAGCAGCTCCAACCTCCGTAGATCTGGAAACACCATATATTTT. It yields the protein CASSSNLRRSGNTIYF.

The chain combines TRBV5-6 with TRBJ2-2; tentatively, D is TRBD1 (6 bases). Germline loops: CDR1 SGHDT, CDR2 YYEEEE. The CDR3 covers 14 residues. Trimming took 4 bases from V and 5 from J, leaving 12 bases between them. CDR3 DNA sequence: TGTGCCAGCAGCCAGACAGGCCGAACCGGGGAGCTGTTTTTT. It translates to CASSQTGRTGELFF.

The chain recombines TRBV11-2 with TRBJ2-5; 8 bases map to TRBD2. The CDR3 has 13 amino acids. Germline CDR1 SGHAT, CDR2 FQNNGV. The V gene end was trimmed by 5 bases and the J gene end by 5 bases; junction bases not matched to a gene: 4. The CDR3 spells CASSPGLGETQYF. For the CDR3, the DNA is TGTGCCAGCAGCCCGGGACTAGGGGAGACCCAGTACTTC.

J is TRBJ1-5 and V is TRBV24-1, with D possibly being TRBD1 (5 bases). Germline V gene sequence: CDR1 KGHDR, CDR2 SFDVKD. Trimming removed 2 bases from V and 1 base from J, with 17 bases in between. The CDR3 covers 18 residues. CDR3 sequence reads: CATSDSRGSGLSNQPQHF. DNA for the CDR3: TGTGCCACCAGTGATTCTAGGGGATCCGGGTTAAGCAATCAGCCCCAGCATTTT.

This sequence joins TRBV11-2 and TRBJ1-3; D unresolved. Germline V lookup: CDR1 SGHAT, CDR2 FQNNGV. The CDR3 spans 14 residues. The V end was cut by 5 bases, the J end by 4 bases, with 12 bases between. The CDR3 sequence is CASSPYSGGNTIYF. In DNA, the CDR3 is TGTGCCAGCAGCCCCTATTCAGGAGGAAACACCATATATTTT.

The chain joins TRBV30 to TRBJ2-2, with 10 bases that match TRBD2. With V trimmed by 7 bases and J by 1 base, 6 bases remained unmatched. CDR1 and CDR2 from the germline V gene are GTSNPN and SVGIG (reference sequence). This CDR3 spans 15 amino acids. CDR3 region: CASSLAGKNTGELFF. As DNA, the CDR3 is TGTGCCTCTTCACTAGCGGGGAAGAACACCGGGGAGCTGTTTTTT.

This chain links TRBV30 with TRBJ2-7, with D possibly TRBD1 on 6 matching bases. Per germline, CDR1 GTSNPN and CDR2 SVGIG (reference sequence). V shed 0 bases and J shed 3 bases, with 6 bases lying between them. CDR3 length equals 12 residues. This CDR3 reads CAWSVQGYEQYV. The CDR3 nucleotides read TGTGCCTGGAGTGTACAGGGCTACGAGCAGTACGTC.

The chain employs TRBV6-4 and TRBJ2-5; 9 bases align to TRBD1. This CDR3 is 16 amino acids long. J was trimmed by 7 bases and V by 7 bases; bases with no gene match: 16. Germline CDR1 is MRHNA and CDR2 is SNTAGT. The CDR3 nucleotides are TGTGCCAGCAAAGAGGGAGGACAGGGGTCTCTAGGGACCCAGTACTTC. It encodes CASKEGGQGSLGTQYF.

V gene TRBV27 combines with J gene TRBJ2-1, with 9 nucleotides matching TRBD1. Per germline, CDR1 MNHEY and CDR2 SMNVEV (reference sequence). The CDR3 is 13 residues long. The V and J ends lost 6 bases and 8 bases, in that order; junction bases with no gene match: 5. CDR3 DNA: TGTGCCAGCAGAAAGGGACAGGGTTATGAGCAGTTCTTC. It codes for CASRKGQGYEQFF.

The CDR3 spells CASSSFSRGTLNTEAFF. CDR3 bases: TGTGCCAGCAGTTCGTTTTCCAGGGGTACCTTAAACACTGAAGCTTTCTTT. The gene calls are TRBV27 and TRBJ1-1; D perhaps matches TRBD1 (6 bases). The V gene's germline CDR1 is MNHEY and CDR2 SMNVEV (reference sequence). The V end was cut by 4 bases, the J end by 2 bases, with 20 bases between. The CDR3 is made up of 17 amino acids.

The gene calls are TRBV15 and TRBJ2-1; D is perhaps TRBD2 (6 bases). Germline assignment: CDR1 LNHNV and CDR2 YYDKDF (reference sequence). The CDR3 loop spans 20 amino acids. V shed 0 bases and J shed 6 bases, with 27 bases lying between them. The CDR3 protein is CATSRDLEEGTLVRTNEQFF. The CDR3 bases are TGTGCCACCAGCAGAGATCTGGAGGAAGGGACTTTAGTCCGAACCAATGAGCAGTTCTTC. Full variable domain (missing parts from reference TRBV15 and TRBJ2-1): DAMVIQNPRYQVTQFGKPVTLSCSQTLNHNVMYWYQQKSSQAPKLLFHYYDKDFNNEADTPDNFQSRRPNTSFCFLDIRSPGLGDTAMYLCATSRDLEEGTLVRTNEQFFGPGTRLTVL.

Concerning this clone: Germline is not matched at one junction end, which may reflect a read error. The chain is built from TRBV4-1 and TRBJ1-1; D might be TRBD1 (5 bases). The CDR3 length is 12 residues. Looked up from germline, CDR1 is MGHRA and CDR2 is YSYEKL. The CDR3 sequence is CASSQEGLWVLF. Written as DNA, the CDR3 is TGCGCCAGCAGCCAAGAGGGGCTGTGGGTCCTCTTT.

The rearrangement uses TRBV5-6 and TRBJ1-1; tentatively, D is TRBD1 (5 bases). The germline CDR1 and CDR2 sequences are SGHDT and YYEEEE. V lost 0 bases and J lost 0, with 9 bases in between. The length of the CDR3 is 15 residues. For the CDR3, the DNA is TGTGCCAGCAGCTTGGCGAGACAGATGAACACTGAAGCTTTCTTT. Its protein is CASSLARQMNTEAFF. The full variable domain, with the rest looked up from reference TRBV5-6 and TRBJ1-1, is DAGVTQSPTHLIKTRGQQVTLRCSPKSGHDTVSWYQQALGQGPQFIFQYYEEEERQRGNFPDRFSGHQFPNYSSELNVNALLLGDSALYLCASSLARQMNTEAFFGQGTRLTVV.

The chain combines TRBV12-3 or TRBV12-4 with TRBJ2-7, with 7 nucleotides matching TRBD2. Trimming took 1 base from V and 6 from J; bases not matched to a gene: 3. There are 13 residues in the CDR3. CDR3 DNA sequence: TGTGCCAGCAGTTTAGGGGAGGGTAGCGAGCAGTACGTC. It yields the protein CASSLGEGSEQYV.